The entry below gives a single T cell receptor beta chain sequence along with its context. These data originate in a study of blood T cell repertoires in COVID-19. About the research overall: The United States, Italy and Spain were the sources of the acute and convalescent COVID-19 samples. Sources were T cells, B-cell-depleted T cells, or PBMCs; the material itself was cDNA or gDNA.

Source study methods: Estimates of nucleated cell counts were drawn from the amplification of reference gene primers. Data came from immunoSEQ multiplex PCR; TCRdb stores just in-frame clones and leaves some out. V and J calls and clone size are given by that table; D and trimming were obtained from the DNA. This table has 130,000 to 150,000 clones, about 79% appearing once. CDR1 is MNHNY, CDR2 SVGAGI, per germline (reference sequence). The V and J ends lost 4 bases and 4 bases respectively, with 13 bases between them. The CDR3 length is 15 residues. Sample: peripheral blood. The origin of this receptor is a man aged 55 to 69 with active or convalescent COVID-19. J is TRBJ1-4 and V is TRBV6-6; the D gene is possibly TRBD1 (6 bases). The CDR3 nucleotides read TGTGCCAGCAGTTGGGGGCTAAACATTAATGAAAAACTGTTTTTT. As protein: CASSWGLNINEKLFF.